This T cell receptor (beta chain) is from a study of T cell clones after liver transplantation. Study background: Samples came from ITN030ST, which attempted immunosuppression withdrawal within 2 years of liver transplantation. TCRbeta sequencing after a pre-transplant mixed lymphocyte reaction identified graft-donor-reactive clones, later tracked in post-transplant blood.

This clone was detected only a few times. Some clones are missing from TCRdb's copy, which holds only in-frame ones; the method was immunoSEQ multiplex PCR. The table includes approximately 71,000 clones, almost 95% detected once. Germline assignment: CDR1 LNHDA and CDR2 SQIVND (reference sequence). Trimming took off 0 bases at V and 0 bases at J, with 12 bases between the two ends. The CDR3 consists of 17 residues. The starting material was CD4+ T cells from blood, obtained approximately 26 months after liver transplant. The chain uses TRBV19 and TRBJ1-5; D unclear. The receptor was isolated from a human patient who received a liver transplant. Part of the T cell pool may stem from the graft donor. The CDR3 is CASSIDAPSLSNQPQHF. The CDR3, as DNA: TGTGCCAGTAGTATAGATGCCCCCTCCCTTAGCAATCAGCCCCAGCATTTT.